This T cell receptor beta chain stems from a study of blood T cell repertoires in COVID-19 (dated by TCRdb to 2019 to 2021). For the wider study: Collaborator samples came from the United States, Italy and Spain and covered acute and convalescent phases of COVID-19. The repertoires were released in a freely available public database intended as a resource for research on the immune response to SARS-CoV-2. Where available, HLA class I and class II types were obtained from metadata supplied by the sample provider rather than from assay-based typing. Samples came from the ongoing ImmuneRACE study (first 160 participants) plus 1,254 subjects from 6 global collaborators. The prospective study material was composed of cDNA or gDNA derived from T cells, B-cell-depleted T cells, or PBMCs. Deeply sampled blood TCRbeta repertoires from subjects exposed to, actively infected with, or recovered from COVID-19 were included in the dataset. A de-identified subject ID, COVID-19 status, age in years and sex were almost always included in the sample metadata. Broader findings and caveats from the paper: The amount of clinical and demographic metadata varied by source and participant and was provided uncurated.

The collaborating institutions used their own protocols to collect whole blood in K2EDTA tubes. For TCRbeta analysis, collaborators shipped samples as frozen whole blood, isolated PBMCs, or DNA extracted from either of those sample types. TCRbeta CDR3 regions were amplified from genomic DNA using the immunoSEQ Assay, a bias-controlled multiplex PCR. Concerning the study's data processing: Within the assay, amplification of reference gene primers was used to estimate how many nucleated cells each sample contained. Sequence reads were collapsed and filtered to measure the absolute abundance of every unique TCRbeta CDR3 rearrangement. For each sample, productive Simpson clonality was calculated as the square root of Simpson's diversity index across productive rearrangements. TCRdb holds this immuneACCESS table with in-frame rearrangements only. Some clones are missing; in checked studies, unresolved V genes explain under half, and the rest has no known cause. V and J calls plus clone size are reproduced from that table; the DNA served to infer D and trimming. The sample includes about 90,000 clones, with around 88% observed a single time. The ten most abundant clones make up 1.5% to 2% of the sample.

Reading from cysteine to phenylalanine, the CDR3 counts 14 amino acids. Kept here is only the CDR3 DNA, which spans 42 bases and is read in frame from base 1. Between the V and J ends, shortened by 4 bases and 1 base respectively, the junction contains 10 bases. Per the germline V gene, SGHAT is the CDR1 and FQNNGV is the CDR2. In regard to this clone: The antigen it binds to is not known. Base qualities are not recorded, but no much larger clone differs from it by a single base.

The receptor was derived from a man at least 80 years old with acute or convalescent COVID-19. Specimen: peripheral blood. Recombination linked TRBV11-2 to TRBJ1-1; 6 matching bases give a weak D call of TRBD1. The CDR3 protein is CASSSAGANTEAFF. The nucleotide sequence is TGTGCCAGCAGCTCGGCAGGGGCGAACACTGAAGCTTTCTTT.